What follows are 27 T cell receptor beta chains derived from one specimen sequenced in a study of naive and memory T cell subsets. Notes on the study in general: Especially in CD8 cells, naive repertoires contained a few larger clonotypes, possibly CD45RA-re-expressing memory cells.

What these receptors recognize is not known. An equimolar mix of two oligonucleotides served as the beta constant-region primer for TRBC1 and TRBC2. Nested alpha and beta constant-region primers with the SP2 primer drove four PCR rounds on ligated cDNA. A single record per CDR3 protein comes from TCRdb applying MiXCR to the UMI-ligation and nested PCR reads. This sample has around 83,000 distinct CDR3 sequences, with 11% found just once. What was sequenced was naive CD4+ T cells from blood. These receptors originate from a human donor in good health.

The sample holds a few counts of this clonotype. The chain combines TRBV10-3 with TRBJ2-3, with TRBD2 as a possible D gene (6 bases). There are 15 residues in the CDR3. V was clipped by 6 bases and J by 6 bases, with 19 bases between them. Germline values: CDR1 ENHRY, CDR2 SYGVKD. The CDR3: CAIRGQTSQSDTQYF. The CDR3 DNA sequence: TGTGCCATCAGGGGCCAGACTAGTCAGTCGGATACGCAGTATTTT.

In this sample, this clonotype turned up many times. CDR3 amino acids: CASSPGGQGSETQYF. The CDR3 bases are TGCGCCAGCTCTCCAGGGGGACAGGGAAGCGAGACCCAGTACTTC. This chain uses TRBV4-3 with TRBJ2-5; 9 nucleotides match TRBD1. CDR1 is LGHNA and CDR2 is YSLEER in the germline V gene. The CDR3 loop spans 15 amino acids. After removal of 8 bases from V and 5 bases from J, the junction contained 12 bases not matched to a gene.

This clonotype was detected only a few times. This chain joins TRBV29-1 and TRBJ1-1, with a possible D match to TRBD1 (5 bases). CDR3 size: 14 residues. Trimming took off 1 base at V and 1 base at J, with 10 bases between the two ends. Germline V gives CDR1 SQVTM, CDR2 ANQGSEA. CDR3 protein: CSVEGRGRNTEAFF. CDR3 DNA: TGCAGCGTTGAAGGTAGGGGTCGGAACACTGAAGCTTTCTTT. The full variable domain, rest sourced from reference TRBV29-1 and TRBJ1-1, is SAVISQKPSRDICQRGTSLTIQCQVDSQVTMMFWYRQQPGQSLTLIATANQGSEATYESGFVIDKFPISRPNLTFSTLTVSNMSPEDSSIYLCSVEGRGRNTEAFFGQGTRLTVV.

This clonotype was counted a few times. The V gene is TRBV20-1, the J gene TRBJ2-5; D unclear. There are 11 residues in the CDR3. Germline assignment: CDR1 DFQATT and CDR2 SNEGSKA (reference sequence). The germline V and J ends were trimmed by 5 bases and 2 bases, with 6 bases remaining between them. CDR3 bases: TGCAGTGCTGTACGACAAGAGACCCAGTACTTC. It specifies CSAVRQETQYF.

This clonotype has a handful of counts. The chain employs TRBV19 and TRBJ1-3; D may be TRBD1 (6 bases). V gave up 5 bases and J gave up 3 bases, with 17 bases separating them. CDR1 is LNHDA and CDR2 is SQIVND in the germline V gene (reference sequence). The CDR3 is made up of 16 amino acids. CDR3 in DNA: TGTGCCAGTAGTGTAGCGGCAGGGGAGTTTGGAAACACCATATATTTT. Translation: CASSVAAGEFGNTIYF. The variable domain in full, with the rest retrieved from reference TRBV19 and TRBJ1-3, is DGGITQSPKYLFRKEGQNVTLSCEQNLNHDAMYWYRQDPGQGLRLIYYSQIVNDFQKGDIAEGYSVSREKKESFPLTVTSAQKNPTAFYLCASSVAAGEFGNTIYFGEGSWLTVV.

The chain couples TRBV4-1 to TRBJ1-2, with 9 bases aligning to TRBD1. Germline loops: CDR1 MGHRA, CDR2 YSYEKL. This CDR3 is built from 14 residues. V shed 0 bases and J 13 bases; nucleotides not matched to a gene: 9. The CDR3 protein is CASSQDRGQGSSTF. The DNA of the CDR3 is TGCGCCAGCAGCCAAGATCGGGGACAGGGATCCAGCACCTTC.

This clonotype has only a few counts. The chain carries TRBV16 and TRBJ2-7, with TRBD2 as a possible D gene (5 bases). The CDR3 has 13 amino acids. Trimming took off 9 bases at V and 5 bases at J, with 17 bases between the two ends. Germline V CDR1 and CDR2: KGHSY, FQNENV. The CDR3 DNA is TGTGCCAGTGAGGACGTCAGAGGGAACGAGCAGTACTTC. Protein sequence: CASEDVRGNEQYF.

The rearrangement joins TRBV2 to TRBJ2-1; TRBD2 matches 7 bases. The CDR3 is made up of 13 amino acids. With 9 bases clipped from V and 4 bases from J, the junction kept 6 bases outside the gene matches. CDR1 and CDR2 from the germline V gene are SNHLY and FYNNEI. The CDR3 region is CARSLARYNEQFF. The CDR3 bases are TGTGCCAGGTCACTAGCGCGGTACAATGAGCAGTTCTTC.

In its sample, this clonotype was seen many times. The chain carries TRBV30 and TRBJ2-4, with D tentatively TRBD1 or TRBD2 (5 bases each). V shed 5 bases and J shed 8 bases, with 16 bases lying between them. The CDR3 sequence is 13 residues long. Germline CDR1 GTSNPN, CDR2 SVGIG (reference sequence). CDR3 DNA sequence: TGTGCCTGGGGCCCAGCCCTGGGGGACATTCAGTACTTC. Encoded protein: CAWGPALGDIQYF.

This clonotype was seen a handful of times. CDR3 sequence reads: CASSMGGTSGSYEQYF. DNA of the CDR3: TGTGCCAGTAGTATGGGCGGGACTAGCGGATCCTACGAGCAGTACTTC. This rearrangement joins TRBV19 to TRBJ2-7; 11 bases align to TRBD2. Per germline, CDR1 LNHDA and CDR2 SQIVND (reference sequence). V was clipped by 3 bases and J by 1 base; unmatched bases: 5. CDR3 length: 16 residues. Filled out from reference TRBV19 and TRBJ2-7, the complete variable domain reads DGGITQSPKYLFRKEGQNVTLSCEQNLNHDAMYWYRQDPGQGLRLIYYSQIVNDFQKGDIAEGYSVSREKKESFPLTVTSAQKNPTAFYLCASSMGGTSGSYEQYFGPGTRLTVT.

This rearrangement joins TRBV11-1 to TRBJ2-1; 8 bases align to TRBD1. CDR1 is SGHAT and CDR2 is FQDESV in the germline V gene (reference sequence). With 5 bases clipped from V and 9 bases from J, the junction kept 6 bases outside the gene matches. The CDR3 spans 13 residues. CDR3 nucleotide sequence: TGTGCCAGCAGCCCTAACAGGGGGACTGAGCAGTTCTTC. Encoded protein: CASSPNRGTEQFF.

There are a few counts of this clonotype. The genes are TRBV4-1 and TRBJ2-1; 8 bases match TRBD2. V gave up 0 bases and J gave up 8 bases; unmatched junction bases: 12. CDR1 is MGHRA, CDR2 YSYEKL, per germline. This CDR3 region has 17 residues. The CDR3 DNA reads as TGCGCCAGCAGCCAAGATCCCGGGGGGGCCCGATTATATGAGCAGTTCTTC. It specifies CASSQDPGGARLYEQFF.

This CDR3 is CASSRRLAVETGVQYF. The CDR3 nucleotides are TGTGCCAGCAGCAGACGGCTAGCGGTTGAGACTGGCGTGCAGTACTTC. The chain recombines TRBV6-5 with TRBJ2-7, with 7 bases fitting TRBD2. The germline V gene encodes CDR1 MNHEY and CDR2 SVGAGI. The CDR3 length is 16 residues. The trim removed 6 bases at V and 9 bases at J, leaving 20 bases unmatched.

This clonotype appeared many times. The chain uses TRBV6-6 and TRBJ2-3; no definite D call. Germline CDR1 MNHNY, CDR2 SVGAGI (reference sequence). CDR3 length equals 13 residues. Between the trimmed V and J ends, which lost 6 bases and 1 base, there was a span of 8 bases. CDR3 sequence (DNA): TGTGCCAGCAGCATCCTGGGCACAGATACGCAGTATTTT. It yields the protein CASSILGTDTQYF.

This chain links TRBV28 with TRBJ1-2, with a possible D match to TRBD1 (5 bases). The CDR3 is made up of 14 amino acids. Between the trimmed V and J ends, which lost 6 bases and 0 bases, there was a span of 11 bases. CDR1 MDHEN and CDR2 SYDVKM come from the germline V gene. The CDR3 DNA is TGTGCCAGCAGCCAGGGACCCTCTAACTATGGCTACACCTTC. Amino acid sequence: CASSQGPSNYGYTF.

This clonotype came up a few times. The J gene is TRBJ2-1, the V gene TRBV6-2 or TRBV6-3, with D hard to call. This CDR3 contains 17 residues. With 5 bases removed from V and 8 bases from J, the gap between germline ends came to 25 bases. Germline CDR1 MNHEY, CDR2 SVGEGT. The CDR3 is CASSGVVAMIGHDEQFF. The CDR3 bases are TGTGCCAGCAGTGGGGTGGTCGCAATGATTGGGCATGATGAGCAGTTCTTC.

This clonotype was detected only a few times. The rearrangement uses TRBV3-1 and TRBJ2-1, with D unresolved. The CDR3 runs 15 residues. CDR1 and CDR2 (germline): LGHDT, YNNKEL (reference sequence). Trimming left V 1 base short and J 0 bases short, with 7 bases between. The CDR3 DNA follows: TGTGCCAGCAGCCAAGGTCCCCTCTCCTACAATGAGCAGTTCTTC. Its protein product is CASSQGPLSYNEQFF.

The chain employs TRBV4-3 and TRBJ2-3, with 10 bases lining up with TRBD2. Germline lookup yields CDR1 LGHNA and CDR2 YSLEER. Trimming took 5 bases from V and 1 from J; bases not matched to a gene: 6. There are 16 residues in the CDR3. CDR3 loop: CASSSRTSGRTDTQYF. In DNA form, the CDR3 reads TGCGCCAGCAGCTCCCGGACTAGCGGCCGCACAGATACGCAGTATTTT.

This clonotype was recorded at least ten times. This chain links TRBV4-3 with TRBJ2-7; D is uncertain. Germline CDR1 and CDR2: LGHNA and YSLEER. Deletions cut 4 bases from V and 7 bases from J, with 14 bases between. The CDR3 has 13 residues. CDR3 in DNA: TGCGCCAGCAGCCCCCGGACCCTGGAGGAGCAGTACTTC. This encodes CASSPRTLEEQYF.

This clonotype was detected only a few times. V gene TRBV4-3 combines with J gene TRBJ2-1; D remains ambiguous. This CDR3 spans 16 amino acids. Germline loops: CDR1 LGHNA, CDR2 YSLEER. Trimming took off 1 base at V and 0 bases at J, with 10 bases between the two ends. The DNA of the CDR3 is TGCGCCAGCAGCCAAGGGTACCAGAGCTCCTACAATGAGCAGTTCTTC. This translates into CASSQGYQSSYNEQFF.

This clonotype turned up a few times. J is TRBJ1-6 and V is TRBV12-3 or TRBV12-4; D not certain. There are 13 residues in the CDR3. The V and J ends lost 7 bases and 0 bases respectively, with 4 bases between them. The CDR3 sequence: CASINSYNSPLHF. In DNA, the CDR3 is TGTGCCAGCATCAACTCCTATAATTCACCCCTCCACTTT.

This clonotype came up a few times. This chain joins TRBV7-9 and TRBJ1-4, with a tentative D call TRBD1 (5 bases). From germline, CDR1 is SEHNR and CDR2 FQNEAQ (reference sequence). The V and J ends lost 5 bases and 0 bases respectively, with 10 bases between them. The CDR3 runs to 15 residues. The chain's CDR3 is CASSRQRATNEKLFF. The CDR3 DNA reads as TGTGCCAGCAGCCGACAGAGAGCAACTAATGAAAAACTGTTTTTT.

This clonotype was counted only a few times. CDR3 residues: CASSPRTGAKNIQYF. The CDR3 DNA reads as TGTGCCAGCAGCCCGAGGACAGGGGCTAAAAACATTCAGTACTTC. This chain uses TRBV7-9 with TRBJ2-4; 9 bases fit TRBD1. The CDR3 loop spans 15 amino acids. The J segment lost 4 bases and the V segment lost 5 bases, leaving 6 bases of the junction unmatched. Germline V CDR1 and CDR2: SEHNR, FQNEAQ (reference sequence). Filled out from reference TRBV7-9 and TRBJ2-4, the complete variable domain reads DTGVSQNPRHKITKRGQNVTFRCDPISEHNRLYWYRQTLGQGPEFLTYFQNEAQLEKSRLLSDRFSAERPKGSFSTLEIQRTEQGDSAMYLCASSPRTGAKNIQYFGAGTRLSVL.

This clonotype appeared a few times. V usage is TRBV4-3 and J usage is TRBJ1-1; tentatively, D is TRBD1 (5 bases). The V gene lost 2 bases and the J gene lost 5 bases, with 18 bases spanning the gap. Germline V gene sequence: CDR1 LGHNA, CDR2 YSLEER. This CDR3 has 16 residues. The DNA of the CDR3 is TGCGCCAGCAGCCAAACGTGGAGAGGGGTGAGGACTGAAGCTTTCTTT. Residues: CASSQTWRGVRTEAFF.

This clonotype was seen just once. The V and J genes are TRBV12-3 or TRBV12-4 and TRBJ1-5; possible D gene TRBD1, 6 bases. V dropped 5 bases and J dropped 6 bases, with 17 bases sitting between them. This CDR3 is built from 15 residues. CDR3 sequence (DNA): TGTGCCAGCAGTCCCCGCACACAGGGTGGTCAGCCCCAGCATTTT. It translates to CASSPRTQGGQPQHF.

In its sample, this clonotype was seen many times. CDR3 nucleotide sequence: TGTGCCAGCCCCCTTGAGCAGTACTTC. It codes for CASPLEQYF. The J gene is TRBJ2-7, the V gene TRBV6-2 or TRBV6-3, with D unclear. Trimming took off 8 bases at V and 7 bases at J, with 6 bases between the two ends. The CDR3 totals 9 residues. Germline V CDR1 and CDR2: MNHEY, SVGEGT.

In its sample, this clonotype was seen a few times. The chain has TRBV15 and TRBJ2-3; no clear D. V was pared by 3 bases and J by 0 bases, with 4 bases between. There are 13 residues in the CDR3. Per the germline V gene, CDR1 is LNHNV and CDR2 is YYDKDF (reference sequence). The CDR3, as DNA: TGTGCCACCAGCAGCCGTAGCACAGATACGCAGTATTTT. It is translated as CATSSRSTDTQYF.